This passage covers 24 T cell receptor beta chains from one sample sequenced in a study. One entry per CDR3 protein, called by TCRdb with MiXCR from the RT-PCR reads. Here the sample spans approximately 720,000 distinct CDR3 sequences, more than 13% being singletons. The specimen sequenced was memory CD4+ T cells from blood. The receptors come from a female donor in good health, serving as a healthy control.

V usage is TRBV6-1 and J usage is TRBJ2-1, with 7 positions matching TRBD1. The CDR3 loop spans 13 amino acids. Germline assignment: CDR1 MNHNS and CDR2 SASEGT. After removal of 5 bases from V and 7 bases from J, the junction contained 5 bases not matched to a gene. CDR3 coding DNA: TGTGCCAGCAGTAGCCGACAGGGTAATGAGCAGTTCTTC. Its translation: CASSSRQGNEQFF.

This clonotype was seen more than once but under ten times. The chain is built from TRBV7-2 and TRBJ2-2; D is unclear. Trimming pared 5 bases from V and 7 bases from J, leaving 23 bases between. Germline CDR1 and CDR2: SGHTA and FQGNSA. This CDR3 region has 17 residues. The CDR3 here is CASSTSFTVPAGGELFF. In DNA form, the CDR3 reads TGTGCCAGCAGCACCTCATTTACCGTTCCTGCTGGCGGGGAGCTGTTTTTT.

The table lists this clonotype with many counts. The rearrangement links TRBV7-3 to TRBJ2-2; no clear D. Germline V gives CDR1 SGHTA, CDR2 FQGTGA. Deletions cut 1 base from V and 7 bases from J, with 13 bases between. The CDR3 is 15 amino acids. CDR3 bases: TGTGCCAGCAGCTTAATGGCTCACCCAGGCGGGGAGCTGTTTTTT. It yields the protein CASSLMAHPGGELFF. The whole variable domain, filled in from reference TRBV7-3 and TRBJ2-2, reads GAGVSQTPSNKVTEKGKYVELRCDPISGHTALYWYRQSLGQGPEFLIYFQGTGAADDSGLPNDRFFAVRPEGSVSTLKIQRTERGDSAVYLCASSLMAHPGGELFFGEGSRLTVL.

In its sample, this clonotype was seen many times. CDR3 nucleotide sequence: TGTGCCAGCAGCTCGGGGACAGCTGATCAGCCCCAGCATTTT. Translating it yields CASSSGTADQPQHF. The chain couples TRBV5-5 to TRBJ1-5, with TRBD1 matching 7 bases. J was trimmed by 5 bases and V by 3 bases; bases with no gene match: 5. CDR3 size: 14 residues. Germline loops: CDR1 SGHKS, CDR2 YYEKEE (reference sequence).

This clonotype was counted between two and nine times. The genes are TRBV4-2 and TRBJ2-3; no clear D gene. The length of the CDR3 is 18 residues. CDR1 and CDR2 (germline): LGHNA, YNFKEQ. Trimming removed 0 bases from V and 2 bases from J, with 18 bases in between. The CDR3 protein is CASSQDPPAAAVTDTQYF. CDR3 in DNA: TGTGCCAGCAGCCAAGATCCCCCGGCGGCGGCGGTCACAGATACGCAGTATTTT.

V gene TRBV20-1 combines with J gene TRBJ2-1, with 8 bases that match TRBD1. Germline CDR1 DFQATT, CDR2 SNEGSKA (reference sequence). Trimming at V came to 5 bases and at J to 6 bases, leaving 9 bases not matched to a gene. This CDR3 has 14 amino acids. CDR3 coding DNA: TGCAGTGCTGTCCGGGACAGGTTTAGCAATGAGCAGTTCTTC. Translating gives CSAVRDRFSNEQFF.

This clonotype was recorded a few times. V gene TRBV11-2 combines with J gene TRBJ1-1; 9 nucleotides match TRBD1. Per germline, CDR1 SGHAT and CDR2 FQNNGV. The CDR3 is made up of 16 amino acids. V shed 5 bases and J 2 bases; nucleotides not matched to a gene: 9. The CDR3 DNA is TGTGCCAGCAGCCCACAGGGGGCGAGTGGTAACACTGAAGCTTTCTTT. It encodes CASSPQGASGNTEAFF.

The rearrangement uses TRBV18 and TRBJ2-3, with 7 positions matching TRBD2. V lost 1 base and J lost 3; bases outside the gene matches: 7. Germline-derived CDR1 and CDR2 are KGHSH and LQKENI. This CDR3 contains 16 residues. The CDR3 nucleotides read TGTGCCAGCTCACCACAACAGGAGGGAGGGACAGATACGCAGTATTTT. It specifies CASSPQQEGGTDTQYF.

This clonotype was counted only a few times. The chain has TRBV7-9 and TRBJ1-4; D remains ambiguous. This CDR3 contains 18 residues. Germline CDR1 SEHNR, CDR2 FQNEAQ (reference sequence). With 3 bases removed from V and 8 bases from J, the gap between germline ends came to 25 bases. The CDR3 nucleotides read TGTGCCAGCAGCTTTCCTTATCCCTCGACTGTATCTGGGGAAAAACTGTTTTTT. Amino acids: CASSFPYPSTVSGEKLFF. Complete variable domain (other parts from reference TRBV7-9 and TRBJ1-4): DTGVSQNPRHKITKRGQNVTFRCDPISEHNRLYWYRQTLGQGPEFLTYFQNEAQLEKSRLLSDRFSAERPKGSFSTLEIQRTEQGDSAMYLCASSFPYPSTVSGEKLFFGSGTQLSVL.

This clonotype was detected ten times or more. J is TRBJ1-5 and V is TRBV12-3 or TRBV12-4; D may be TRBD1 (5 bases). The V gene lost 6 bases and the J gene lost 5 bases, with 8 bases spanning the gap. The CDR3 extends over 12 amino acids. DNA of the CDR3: TGTGCCAGCAGGCCGGGACATCAGCCCCAGCATTTT. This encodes CASRPGHQPQHF.

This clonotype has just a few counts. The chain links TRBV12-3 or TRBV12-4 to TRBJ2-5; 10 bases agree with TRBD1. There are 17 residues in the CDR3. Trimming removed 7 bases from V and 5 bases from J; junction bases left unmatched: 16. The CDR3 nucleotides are TGTGCCAGCACCTCCATGATGGGACAGGGGATTATGGAGACCCAGTACTTC. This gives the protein CASTSMMGQGIMETQYF.

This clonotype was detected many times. DNA of the CDR3: TGTGCCAGCTCACGAGCGGCCGGGGGTAGTATGAACACTGAAGCTTTCTTT. The encoded protein is CASSRAAGGSMNTEAFF. The V and J genes are TRBV18 and TRBJ1-1; D might be TRBD1 (5 bases). Germline values: CDR1 KGHSH, CDR2 LQKENI. The CDR3 sequence is 17 residues long. Trimming removed 4 bases at V and 0 bases at J, with 18 bases between.

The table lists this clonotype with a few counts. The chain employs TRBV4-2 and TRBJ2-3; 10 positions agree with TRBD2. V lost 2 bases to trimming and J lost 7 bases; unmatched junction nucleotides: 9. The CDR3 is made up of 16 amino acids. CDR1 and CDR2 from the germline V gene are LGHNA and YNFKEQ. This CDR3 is CASSQTSGTHMNTQYF. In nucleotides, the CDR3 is TGTGCCAGCAGCCAAACTAGCGGGACGCACATGAATACGCAGTATTTT.

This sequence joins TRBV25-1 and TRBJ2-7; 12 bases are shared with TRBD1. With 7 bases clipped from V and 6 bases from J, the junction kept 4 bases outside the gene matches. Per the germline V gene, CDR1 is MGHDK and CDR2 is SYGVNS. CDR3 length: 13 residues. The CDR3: CASKGQGAAEQYF. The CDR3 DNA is TGTGCCAGCAAGGGACAGGGGGCGGCCGAGCAGTACTTC.

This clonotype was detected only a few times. The chain's CDR3 is CSASRDRDRETQYF. Here the CDR3 DNA reads TGCAGTGCTAGCCGGGACAGGGACAGGGAGACCCAGTACTTC. V and J are TRBV20-1 and TRBJ2-5; 9 nucleotides align to TRBD1. The CDR3 is 14 residues long. The germline V gene has CDR1 DFQATT and CDR2 SNEGSKA (reference sequence). J was trimmed by 5 bases and V by 3 bases; bases with no gene match: 7.

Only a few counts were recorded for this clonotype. CDR3 coding DNA: TGTGCCAGCATCAAGGACGGCCGAGGTTGGACTGAAGCTTTCTTT. It specifies CASIKDGRGWTEAFF. The chain carries TRBV12-3 or TRBV12-4 and TRBJ1-1; D not certain. Trimming pared 7 bases from V and 5 bases from J, leaving 20 bases between. There are 15 residues in the CDR3.

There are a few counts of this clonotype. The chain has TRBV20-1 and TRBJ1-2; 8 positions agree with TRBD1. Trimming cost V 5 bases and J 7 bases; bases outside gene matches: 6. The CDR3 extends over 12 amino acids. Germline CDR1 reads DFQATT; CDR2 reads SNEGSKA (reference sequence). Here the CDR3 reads CSAQAGGSGYTF. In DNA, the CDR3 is TGCAGTGCTCAGGCAGGGGGCTCTGGCTACACCTTC.

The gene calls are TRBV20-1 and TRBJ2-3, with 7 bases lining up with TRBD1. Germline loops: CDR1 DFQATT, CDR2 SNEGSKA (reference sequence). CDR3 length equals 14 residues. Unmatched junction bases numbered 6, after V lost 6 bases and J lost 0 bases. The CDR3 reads CSAIGQESTDTQYF. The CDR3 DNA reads TGCAGTGCCATAGGACAGGAGAGCACAGATACGCAGTATTTT.

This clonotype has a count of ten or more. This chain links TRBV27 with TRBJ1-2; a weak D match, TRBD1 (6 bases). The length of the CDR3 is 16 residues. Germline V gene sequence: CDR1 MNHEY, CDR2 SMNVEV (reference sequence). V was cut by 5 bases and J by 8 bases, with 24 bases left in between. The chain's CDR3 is CASSPILLRGAGGYTF. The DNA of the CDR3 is TGTGCCAGCAGTCCGATACTTCTAAGGGGGGCGGGAGGCTACACCTTC.

The CDR3 loop is CAISPGTNYEQYF. Written as DNA, the CDR3 is TGTGCCATCAGTCCCGGGACCAACTACGAGCAGTACTTC. The chain joins TRBV10-3 to TRBJ2-7; D possibly matches TRBD1 or TRBD2 (5 bases each). Trimming took 5 bases from V and 3 from J, leaving 11 bases between them. Germline V gene data show CDR1 as ENHRY and CDR2 as SYGVKD. The CDR3 is 13 residues long.

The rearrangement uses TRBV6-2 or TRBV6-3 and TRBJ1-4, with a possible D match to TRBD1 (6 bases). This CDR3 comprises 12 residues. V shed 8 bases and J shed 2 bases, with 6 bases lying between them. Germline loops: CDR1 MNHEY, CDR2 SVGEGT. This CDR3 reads CASGQTNEKLFF. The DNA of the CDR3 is TGTGCCAGCGGACAGACTAATGAAAAACTGTTTTTT.

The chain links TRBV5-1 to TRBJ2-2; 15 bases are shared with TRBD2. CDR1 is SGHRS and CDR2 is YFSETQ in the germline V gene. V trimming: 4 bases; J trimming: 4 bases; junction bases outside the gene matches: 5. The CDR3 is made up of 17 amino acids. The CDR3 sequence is CASSLGLAGGPTGELFF. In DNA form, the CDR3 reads TGCGCCAGCAGCCTTGGACTAGCGGGAGGGCCCACCGGGGAGCTGTTTTTT.

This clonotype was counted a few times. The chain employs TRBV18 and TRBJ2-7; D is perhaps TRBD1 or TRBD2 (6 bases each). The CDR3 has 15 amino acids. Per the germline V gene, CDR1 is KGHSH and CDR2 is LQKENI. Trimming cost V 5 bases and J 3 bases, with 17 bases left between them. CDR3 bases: TGTGCCAGCTCATTGGGCGGGACACCGGACTACGAGCAGTACTTC. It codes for CASSLGGTPDYEQYF.

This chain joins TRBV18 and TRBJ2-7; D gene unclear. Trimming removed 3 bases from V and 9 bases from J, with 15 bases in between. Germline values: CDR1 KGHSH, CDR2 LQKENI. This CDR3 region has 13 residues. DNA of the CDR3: TGTGCCAGCTCACCCTCTAATAGAGCTGTGCAGTACTTC. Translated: CASSPSNRAVQYF.